The rows below give T cell receptor beta chains drawn from one sample of a study of blood T cell repertoires in COVID-19. TCRdb's copy holds only in-frame clones and misses some; the assay was immunoSEQ multiplex PCR. The sample lists 150,000 to 200,000 clones, about 89% occurring once. Source material: peripheral blood. All receptors derive from a man between 65 and 79 years old with acute or convalescent COVID-19. Both conserved end residues are part of each CDR3. A D gene is named only where the DNA matches it firmly. Only part of the rows carry a size: once, few, many, or a class if the clone is expanded.

TRBD1	-	TRBV11-2	TRBJ2-7	CASRRQGTDEQYF	TGTGCCAGCAGGCGACAGGGGACGGACGAGCAGTACTTC
-	-	TRBV30	TRBJ1-1	CASHQGAPLRLEAFF	TGTGCCAGCCACCAGGGTGCCCCGTTGAGATTGGAAGCTTTCTTT
-	few	TRBV5-1	TRBJ2-7	CASSQQGHEQYF	TGCGCCAGCAGCCAACAGGGTCACGAGCAGTACTTC
-	-	TRBV4-2	TRBJ2-7	CASSYSFAGVYEQYF	TGTGCCAGCAGCTACTCCTTCGCCGGGGTCTACGAGCAGTACTTC
-	-	TRBV20-1	TRBJ2-7	CSASEYYEQYF	TGCAGTGCTTCCGAGTACTACGAGCAGTACTTC
-	-	TRBV24-1	TRBJ2-3	CATSDGPTDTQYF	TGTGCCACCAGTGATGGCCCCACAGATACGCAGTATTTT
-	-	TRBV19	TRBJ2-1	CASRLRDSYNEQFF	TGTGCCAGTAGACTCCGGGACTCCTACAATGAGCAGTTCTTC
-	-	TRBV27	TRBJ1-1	CASSLAGRLNTEAFF	TGTGCCAGCAGCCTAGCGGGCAGACTGAACACTGAAGCTTTCTTT
-	few	TRBV7-8	TRBJ2-2	CASSLVRAETGELFF	TGTGCCAGCAGCTTAGTCAGGGCGGAAACCGGGGAGCTGTTTTTT
-	few	TRBV30	TRBJ2-7	CAWTSWGLPSYEQYF	TGTGCCTGGACCTCATGGGGGCTCCCCTCCTACGAGCAGTACTTC
TRBD2	-	TRBV6-2/TRBV6-3	TRBJ2-3	CASSQRGGTDTQYF	TGTGCCAGCAGTCAGCGGGGGGGCACAGATACGCAGTATTTT
TRBD2	-	TRBV14	TRBJ2-1	CARRSGGGYNEQFF	TGTGCCAGGCGTAGCGGGGGCGGCTACAATGAGCAGTTCTTC
-	-	TRBV28	TRBJ1-2	CASSFPGGGGVYGYTF	TGTGCCAGCAGTTTTCCCGGGGGAGGGGGAGTCTATGGCTACACCTTC
-	-	TRBV7-2	TRBJ1-4	CASSLVQGEKLFF	TGTGCCAGCAGCTTAGTCCAGGGTGAAAAACTGTTTTTT
-	-	TRBV7-9	TRBJ1-4	CASLPGNRDNEKLFF	TGTGCCAGCCTTCCGGGGAACAGGGATAATGAAAAACTGTTTTTT
TRBD2	-	TRBV12-3/TRBV12-4	TRBJ2-1	CASSLGGRNEQFF	TGTGCCAGCAGTTTGGGAGGGAGGAATGAGCAGTTCTTC
TRBD2	few	TRBV6-1	TRBJ2-7	CASSEEAGSGAYEQYF	TGTGCCAGCAGTGAAGAGGCAGGTAGCGGGGCCTACGAGCAGTACTTC
-	-	TRBV5-1	TRBJ2-7	CASRGEPVSYEQYF	TGCGCCAGCAGGGGAGAGCCCGTCTCCTACGAGCAGTACTTC
TRBD1	-	TRBV9	TRBJ2-5	CASSVAGTDLLQETQYF	TGTGCCAGCAGCGTAGCGGGGACAGACCTCCTCCAAGAGACCCAGTACTTC
-	-	TRBV7-3	TRBJ1-6	CASSLSGSGSYNSPLHF	TGTGCCAGCAGCTTATCGGGGTCGGGCTCCTATAATTCACCCCTCCACTTT
TRBD2	-	TRBV7-6	TRBJ2-1	CASSPAGLAGSYNEQFF	TGTGCCAGCAGCCCTGCGGGACTAGCGGGATCCTACAATGAGCAGTTCTTC
TRBD1	-	TRBV5-4	TRBJ1-2	CASSARGQGSAYGYTF	TGTGCCAGCAGCGCAAGGGGACAGGGGTCGGCCTATGGCTACACCTTC
TRBD2	-	TRBV11-2	TRBJ2-1	CASSLDDRGLAGATNEQFF	TGTGCCAGCAGCTTAGACGATCGGGGACTAGCGGGAGCTACCAATGAGCAGTTCTTC
TRBD2	-	TRBV30	TRBJ2-7	CAWGSGLAGLSRPWEQYF	TGTGCCTGGGGCTCGGGACTAGCGGGCCTATCCCGGCCATGGGAGCAGTACTTC
TRBD1	few	TRBV5-1	TRBJ1-1	CASSLQGAKNTEAFF	TGCGCCAGCAGCTTGCAGGGGGCGAAGAACACTGAAGCTTTCTTT
-	once	TRBV15	TRBJ2-6	CATSRARVGANVLTF	TGTGCCACCAGCAGAGCCAGGGTTGGGGCCAACGTCCTGACTTTC
-	-	TRBV4-3	TRBJ2-7	CASSQGAAGPAYEQYF	TGCGCCAGCAGCCAAGGGGCCGCGGGCCCAGCCTACGAGCAGTACTTC
-	-	TRBV5-5	TRBJ1-6	CASSLAFSYNSPLHF	TGTGCCAGCAGCTTGGCTTTCTCCTATAATTCACCCCTCCACTTT
-	-	TRBV19	TRBJ1-1	CASSVRGNLNTEAFF	TGTGCCAGTAGTGTGAGGGGGAACTTGAACACTGAAGCTTTCTTT
TRBD1	-	TRBV19	TRBJ1-6	CASSAQGSPRSPLHF	TGTGCCAGTAGTGCACAGGGGTCCCCGCGTTCACCCCTCCACTTT
TRBD1	-	TRBV19	TRBJ1-5	CASSPRTGSGSNQPQHF	TGTGCCAGTAGTCCACGGACAGGGAGTGGGAGCAATCAGCCCCAGCATTTT
-	once	TRBV7-3	TRBJ2-3	CASSSREVTDTQYF	TGTGCCAGCAGCTCAAGGGAGGTGACAGATACGCAGTATTTT
-	-	TRBV18	TRBJ1-2	CASSPYEAQGGGYTF	TGTGCCAGCTCACCTTACGAGGCCCAGGGAGGTGGCTACACCTTC
-	-	TRBV19	TRBJ2-7	CASSLRLDRTYEQYF	TGTGCCAGTAGTCTTCGACTCGATAGGACCTACGAGCAGTACTTC
-	-	TRBV6-5	TRBJ2-7	CASSRGIPSYEQYF	TGTGCCAGCAGTCGGGGGATACCCTCCTACGAGCAGTACTTC
-	-	TRBV4-3	TRBJ1-1	CASSQDLGRVNTEAFF	TGCGCCAGCAGCCAAGATCTCGGCAGGGTGAACACTGAAGCTTTCTTT
-	-	TRBV5-1	TRBJ2-7	CASSLEFRGEQYF	TGCGCCAGCAGCTTGGAGTTTAGGGGCGAGCAGTACTTC
-	-	TRBV6-6	TRBJ1-1	CASTPGGRTEAFF	TGTGCCAGCACCCCGGGGGGAAGGACTGAAGCTTTCTTT
-	-	TRBV9	TRBJ2-2	CASSAQDSTGELFF	TGTGCCAGCAGCGCCCAAGACTCCACCGGGGAGCTGTTTTTT
-	-	TRBV3-1/TRBV3-2	TRBJ1-1	CASSQDVPPGWVNTEAFF	TGTGCCAGCAGCCAAGATGTTCCGCCAGGATGGGTGAACACTGAAGCTTTCTTT
TRBD1	few	TRBV5-4	TRBJ1-3	CASSRDRVNTIYF	TGTGCCAGCAGCAGGGACAGGGTAAACACCATATATTTT
-	-	TRBV9	TRBJ1-1	CASSLHTRYTEAFF	TGTGCCAGCAGCCTCCACACCCGATACACTGAAGCTTTCTTT
TRBD2	-	TRBV7-2	TRBJ2-7	CASSKAGGSGEQYF	TGTGCCAGCAGCAAGGCGGGGGGGAGTGGGGAGCAGTACTTC
-	-	TRBV4-3	TRBJ1-4	CASSQDRGLNEKLFF	TGCGCCAGCAGCCAAGATAGGGGCCTTAATGAAAAACTGTTTTTT
-	once	TRBV27	TRBJ1-1	CASSLSPEGGTEAFF	TGTGCCAGCAGTTTAAGCCCGGAGGGAGGCACTGAAGCTTTCTTT
TRBD2	-	TRBV29-1	TRBJ2-1	CSVEKTSGRNEQFF	TGCAGCGTTGAGAAGACTAGCGGGAGGAATGAGCAGTTCTTC
-	-	TRBV15	TRBJ2-5	CATSRVRVETQYF	TGTGCCACCAGCAGAGTCAGGGTAGAGACCCAGTACTTC
TRBD1	-	TRBV7-9	TRBJ1-2	CASRCEGFRDRDCGYTF	TGTGCCAGCCGCTGCGAGGGGTTCCGGGACAGGGACTGTGGCTACACCTTC
-	-	TRBV9	TRBJ1-2	CASSVTGANYGYTF	TGTGCCAGCAGCGTTACTGGTGCGAACTATGGCTACACCTTC
-	-	TRBV7-3	TRBJ2-2	CASSLRVAGELFF	TGTGCCAGCAGCTTACGGGTTGCCGGGGAGCTGTTTTTT
TRBD2	-	TRBV7-8	TRBJ2-5	CASSLNSGGDQETQYF	TGTGCCAGCAGCTTAAATTCTGGGGGGGACCAAGAGACCCAGTACTTC
-	-	TRBV28	TRBJ1-2	CASSRAGANYGYTF	TGTGCCAGCAGCCGAGCAGGGGCTAACTATGGCTACACCTTC
-	-	TRBV12-5	TRBJ1-6	CASGTENNSPLHF	TGTGCTAGTGGGACAGAAAATAATTCACCCCTCCACTTT
TRBD2	-	TRBV5-1	TRBJ2-7	CASSLMTGGVEQYF	TGCGCCAGCAGCTTGATGACTGGGGGGGTCGAGCAGTACTTC